The clone carrying this T cell receptor beta chain came up a few times. The antigen is undetermined. Patients had chemo-refractory metastatic non-small-cell lung cancer and received focal radiation plus CTLA-4 blockade that used ipilimumab. The data stem from a study of radiotherapy plus CTLA-4 blockade in lung cancer. Study information: Around 19% of enrolled patients responded objectively, and roughly 31% had disease control. Study observations and caveats: TCR clones originating in tumors grew in number in blood after radiotherapy plus ipilimumab. Interferon-beta and early blood T cell clone dynamics reportedly predicted response best.

Trimming removed 0 bases from V and 4 bases from J; junction bases left unmatched: 6. From germline, CDR1 is SGHAT and CDR2 FQNNGV. The CDR3 contains 17 residues. Sequencing used immunoSEQ multiplex PCR; TCRdb keeps in-frame clones, though not all of them. The data contain about 62,000 clones, roughly 76% of them singletons. The V gene is TRBV11-2, the J gene TRBJ2-3; TRBD2 agrees at 11 bases. This TCR was sampled from a human donor with non-small cell lung cancer who had a complete response to radiotherapy plus ipilimumab. This specimen was peripheral blood, taken from a patient treated with radiotherapy plus ipilimumab. CDR3 amino acids: CASSLDLLAGGADTQYF. The CDR3 coding sequence is TGTGCCAGCAGCTTAGATCTGCTAGCGGGGGGTGCAGATACGCAGTATTTT.